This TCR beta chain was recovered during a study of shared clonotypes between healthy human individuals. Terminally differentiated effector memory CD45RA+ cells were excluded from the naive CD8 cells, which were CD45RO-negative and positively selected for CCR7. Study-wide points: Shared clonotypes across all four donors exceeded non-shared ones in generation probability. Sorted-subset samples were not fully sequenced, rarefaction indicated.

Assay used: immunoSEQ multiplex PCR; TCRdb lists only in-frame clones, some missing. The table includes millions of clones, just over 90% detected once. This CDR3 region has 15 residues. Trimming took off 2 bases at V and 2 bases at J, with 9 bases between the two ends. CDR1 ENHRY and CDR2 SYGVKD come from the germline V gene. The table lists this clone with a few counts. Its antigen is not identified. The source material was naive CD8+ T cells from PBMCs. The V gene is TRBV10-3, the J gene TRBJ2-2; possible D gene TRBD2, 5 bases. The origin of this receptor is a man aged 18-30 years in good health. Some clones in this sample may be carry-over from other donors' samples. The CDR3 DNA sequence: TGTGCCATCAGTGAGGGACTCCAAAACACCGGGGAGCTGTTTTTT. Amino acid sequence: CAISEGLQNTGELFF.